These 19 T cell receptor beta chains were all obtained from the same sample, sequenced in a study of PD-1 blockade in classical Hodgkin lymphoma. Libraries were prepared by immunoSEQ multiplex PCR; TCRdb keeps only in-frame clonotypes and omits some of them. Found here are tens of thousands of clones, roughly three quarters of them singletons; the top ten hold under 20%. Noted time point: cycle 4 day 1 (C4D1), after more than 5 weeks of nivolumab. In every patient, relapse followed autologous stem cell transplantation, while exposure to brentuximab vedotin differed. The source was peripheral blood mononuclear cells (PBMCs), collected before the fourth cycle of nivolumab. The source is a human donor with classical Hodgkin lymphoma.

This chain links TRBV7-9 with TRBJ1-2; 9 bases line up with TRBD1. This CDR3 has 13 residues. The trim removed 8 bases at V and 2 bases at J, leaving 3 bases unmatched. CDR1 is SEHNR and CDR2 is FQNEAQ in the germline V gene (reference sequence). CDR3 sequence: CASSGQGNYGYTF. DNA of the CDR3: TGTGCCAGCTCCGGACAGGGGAACTATGGCTACACCTTC.

V and J are TRBV11-3 and TRBJ2-2; D is undetermined. CDR1 is SGHNT and CDR2 is YENEEA in the germline V gene. Trimming took off 5 bases at V and 1 base at J, with 8 bases between the two ends. This CDR3 has 14 residues. CDR3 sequence reads: CASSRPENTGELFF. DNA for the CDR3: TGTGCCAGCAGCCGGCCCGAGAACACCGGGGAGCTGTTTTTT.

The chain links TRBV15 to TRBJ1-1; D is undetermined. V was clipped by 3 bases and J by 1 base, with 12 bases between them. Looked up from germline, CDR1 is LNHNV and CDR2 is YYDKDF (reference sequence). This CDR3 comprises 15 residues. In DNA, the CDR3 is TGTGCCACCAGCAGCAAAAGTCTCGGGAACACTGAAGCTTTCTTT. This translates into CATSSKSLGNTEAFF.

CDR3 sequence reads: CASIDRAANYNEQFF. CDR3 nucleotides: TGTGCCAGCATCGACAGGGCGGCTAACTACAATGAGCAGTTCTTC. The chain links TRBV7-2 to TRBJ2-1, with 7 bases that match TRBD1. This CDR3 has 15 residues. J lost 3 bases, V lost 7 bases, and 9 bases had no gene match. Germline CDR1 reads SGHTA; CDR2 reads FQGNSA.

In its sample, this clone was seen once. One end of the junction does not line up with germline, which may come from a read error. The chain couples TRBV9 to TRBJ2-5, with D perhaps TRBD1 (7 bases). Germline-derived CDR1 and CDR2 are SGDLS and YYNGEE. The CDR3 length is 16 residues. CDR3 nucleotide sequence: TGTGCCAGCAGCGTAGTAGACAGGGACGGGAGAGAGGCCCAGTACTTC. Its protein is CASSVVDRDGREAQYF.

This clone was seen only a few times. V usage is TRBV10-3 and J usage is TRBJ1-1; TRBD1 agrees at 7 bases. The CDR3 length is 16 residues. With V trimmed by 7 bases and J by 3 bases, 14 bases remained unmatched. Germline CDR1 reads ENHRY; CDR2 reads SYGVKD. The CDR3 nucleotides read TGTGCCATCATTGGCCATATCAGGGGGAGGGACACTGAAGCTTTCTTT. This translates into CAIIGHIRGRDTEAFF.

This clone occurred a few times. The V and J genes are TRBV7-2 and TRBJ1-5; D is undetermined. CDR1 is SGHTA, CDR2 FQGNSA, per germline. The CDR3 contains 14 residues. The V end lost 5 bases, the J end lost 7 bases, and 15 bases lay between the germline ends. This CDR3 is CASSLTRSVQPQHF. The DNA for the CDR3 is TGTGCCAGCAGCCTAACCCGATCGGTACAGCCCCAGCATTTT.

The chain links TRBV10-1 to TRBJ2-1; TRBD2 agrees at 7 bases. CDR3 size: 16 residues. Looked up from germline, CDR1 is WNHNN and CDR2 is SYGVQD (reference sequence). The trim removed 5 bases at V and 8 bases at J, leaving 15 bases unmatched. The CDR3 region is CASSLRLAKGTDEQFF. The CDR3, as DNA: TGCGCCAGCAGTCTTAGACTAGCAAAGGGGACGGATGAGCAGTTCTTC.

This chain links TRBV4-2 with TRBJ1-4, with TRBD1 as a possible D gene (5 bases). Germline CDR1 reads LGHNA; CDR2 reads YNFKEQ. The CDR3 has 15 residues. V dropped 1 base and J dropped 8 bases, with 14 bases sitting between them. This CDR3 is CASSQVARAMEKLFF. Written as DNA, the CDR3 is TGTGCCAGCAGCCAAGTGGCCAGGGCAATGGAAAAACTGTTTTTT.

The V gene is TRBV5-6, the J gene TRBJ1-1; D is ambiguous. In germline, CDR1 is SGHDT, CDR2 YYEEEE. This CDR3 is 15 amino acids long. Trimming shortened V by 4 bases and J by 4 bases, and 17 bases separated the two germline ends. The CDR3, as DNA: TGTGCCAGCAGCATCTTAACAGAACACTTCACTGAAGCTTTCTTT. Amino acid sequence: CASSILTEHFTEAFF. The entire variable domain, with the rest obtained from reference TRBV5-6 and TRBJ1-1, is as follows: DAGVTQSPTHLIKTRGQQVTLRCSPKSGHDTVSWYQQALGQGPQFIFQYYEEEERQRGNFPDRFSGHQFPNYSSELNVNALLLGDSALYLCASSILTEHFTEAFFGQGTRLTVV.

The DNA of the CDR3 is TGTGCCAGCAGCCGAACAGGGTTTAGCCAAGAGACCCAGTACTTC. Protein sequence: CASSRTGFSQETQYF. V is TRBV5-5 and J is TRBJ2-5; perhaps TRBD1 as D (6 bases). In germline, CDR1 is SGHKS, CDR2 YYEKEE (reference sequence). The CDR3 spans 15 residues. V gave up 4 bases and J gave up 1 base, with 14 bases separating them.

This clone was observed a handful of times. The genes are TRBV9 and TRBJ1-2; tentative D call: TRBD1 (5 bases). V lost 0 bases to trimming and J lost 8 bases, with 14 bases between them. The CDR3 consists of 14 residues. Per germline, CDR1 SGDLS and CDR2 YYNGEE. DNA for the CDR3: TGTGCCAGCAGCGTAGCTACGTGGGGCGAGGGCTACACCTTC. The encoded protein is CASSVATWGEGYTF. Variable domain in full (rest from reference TRBV9 and TRBJ1-2): DSGVTQTPKHLITATGQRVTLRCSPRSGDLSVYWYQQSLDQGLQFLIQYYNGEERAKGNILERFSAQQFPDLHSELNLSSLELGDSALYFCASSVATWGEGYTFGSGTRLTVV.

CDR3 in amino acids: CSVEQGTPSTDTQYF. CDR3 sequence (DNA): TGCAGCGTTGAGCAGGGGACTCCTAGCACAGATACGCAGTATTTT. This chain uses TRBV29-1 with TRBJ2-3, with D perhaps TRBD1 or TRBD2 (6 bases each). Deletions cut 3 bases from V and 0 bases from J, with 13 bases between. The CDR3 covers 15 residues. Germline CDR1 and CDR2: SQVTM and ANQGSEA.

This clone was picked up one time. The CDR3 DNA reads as TGTGCCAGCAGTGAAGTGCGGAGCCCCTATTTTTTACCCCAGCATTTT. Translating it yields CASSEVRSPYFLPQHF. The rearrangement links TRBV6-1 to TRBJ1-5; D not resolved. Germline-derived CDR1 and CDR2 are MNHNS and SASEGT. The CDR3 runs 16 residues. Deletions cut 1 base from V and 10 bases from J, with 20 bases between.

The rearrangement links TRBV12-5 to TRBJ1-2; tentatively, D is TRBD1 (5 bases). The CDR3 totals 15 residues. Germline V CDR1 and CDR2: LGHNT, FRNRAP. Trimming pared 6 bases from V and 0 bases from J, leaving 14 bases between. Written as DNA, the CDR3 is TGTGCTAGTGGCCAATCAGGGCGCCCTAACTATGGCTACACCTTC. Protein: CASGQSGRPNYGYTF.

V and J are TRBV9 and TRBJ2-5; D call uncertain. The CDR3 runs to 14 residues. V lost 2 bases and J 2 bases, leaving 10 bases between the germline ends. From germline, CDR1 is SGDLS and CDR2 YYNGEE. The CDR3 nucleotides are TGTGCCAGCAGCGTCGATATTGCACAAGAGACCCAGTACTTC. Amino acid sequence: CASSVDIAQETQYF.

V usage is TRBV6-6 and J usage is TRBJ2-7; no clear D gene. Germline CDR1 MNHNY, CDR2 SVGAGI (reference sequence). V was trimmed by 0 bases and J by 3 bases, leaving 6 bases between them. CDR3 length: 13 residues. CDR3 sequence: CASSYSSDYEQYF. The CDR3 DNA sequence: TGTGCCAGCAGTTACTCGAGCGACTACGAGCAGTACTTC.

The chain employs TRBV5-1 and TRBJ1-1, with D perhaps matching TRBD1 (6 bases). CDR1 is SGHRS, CDR2 YFSETQ, per germline. Trimming took 0 bases from V and 1 from J, leaving 19 bases between them. This CDR3 spans 18 amino acids. The CDR3 nucleotides are TGCGCCAGCAGCTTGGCTGCAGGGGTCTCCCTTAGGAACACTGAAGCTTTCTTT. It is translated as CASSLAAGVSLRNTEAFF.

The sample holds a few counts of this clone. The chain employs TRBV9 and TRBJ1-6; no clear D. Germline V gives CDR1 SGDLS, CDR2 YYNGEE. The CDR3 totals 16 residues. V gave up 3 bases and J gave up 10 bases, with 20 bases separating them. The DNA for the CDR3 is TGTGCCAGCAGCGAGGATATTGTGTCGGAAGGCTCACCCCTCCACTTT. Translation: CASSEDIVSEGSPLHF.